This T cell receptor (beta chain) was obtained from a study of CD8 T cells in ankylosing spondylitis. TCRdb processed the 5' RACE reads anew with MiXCR; each CDR3 protein has one entry. The table includes 200,000 to 300,000 distinct CDR3 sequences, 8% to 10% detected once. Findings and caveats of the study: Blood of patients with ankylosing spondylitis appeared to be characterized by a TCR beta motif of several highly homologous variants.

This clonotype has a count of ten or more. The antigen is not known. The specimen sequenced was blood, either unsorted or a sorted T cell fraction (not recorded which). The TCR comes from a female donor with ankylosing spondylitis or in good health (not recorded which).

CDR3 amino acids: CSAAGGGRVSHEQFF. CDR3 in DNA: TGCAGTGCTGCCGGCGGCGGGAGAGTCTCCCATGAGCAGTTCTTC. The chain joins TRBV20-1 to TRBJ2-1; TRBD2 matches at 7 bases. Germline CDR1 reads DFQATT; CDR2 reads SNEGSKA (reference sequence). The J segment lost 8 bases and the V segment lost 5 bases, leaving 15 bases of the junction unmatched. This CDR3 has 15 residues.